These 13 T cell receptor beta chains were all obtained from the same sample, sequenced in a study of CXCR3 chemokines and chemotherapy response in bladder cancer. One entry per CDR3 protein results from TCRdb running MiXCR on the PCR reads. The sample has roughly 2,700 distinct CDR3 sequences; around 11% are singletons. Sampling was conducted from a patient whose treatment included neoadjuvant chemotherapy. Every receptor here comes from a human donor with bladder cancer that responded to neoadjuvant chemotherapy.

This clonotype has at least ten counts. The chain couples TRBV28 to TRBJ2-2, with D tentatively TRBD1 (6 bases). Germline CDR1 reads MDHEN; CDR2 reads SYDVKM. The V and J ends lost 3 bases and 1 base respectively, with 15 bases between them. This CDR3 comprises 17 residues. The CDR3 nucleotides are TGTGCCAGCAGTTTCTTCCCGTCCAGGGGGAACACCGGGGAGCTGTTTTTT. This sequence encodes CASSFFPSRGNTGELFF.

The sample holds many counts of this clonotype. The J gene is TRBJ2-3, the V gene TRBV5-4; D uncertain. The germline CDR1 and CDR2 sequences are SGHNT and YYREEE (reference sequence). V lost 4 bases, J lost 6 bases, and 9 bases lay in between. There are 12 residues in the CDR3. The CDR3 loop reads CASSRVGDTQYF. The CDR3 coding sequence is TGTGCCAGCAGCCGTGTTGGGGATACGCAGTATTTT.

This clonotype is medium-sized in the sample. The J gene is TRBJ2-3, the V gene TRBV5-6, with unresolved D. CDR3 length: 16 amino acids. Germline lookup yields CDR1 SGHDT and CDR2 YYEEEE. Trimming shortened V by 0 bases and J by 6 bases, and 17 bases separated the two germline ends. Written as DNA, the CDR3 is TGTGCCAGCAGCTTGGGGGCCCAGCTATCCGTGGATACGCAGTATTTT. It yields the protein CASSLGAQLSVDTQYF.

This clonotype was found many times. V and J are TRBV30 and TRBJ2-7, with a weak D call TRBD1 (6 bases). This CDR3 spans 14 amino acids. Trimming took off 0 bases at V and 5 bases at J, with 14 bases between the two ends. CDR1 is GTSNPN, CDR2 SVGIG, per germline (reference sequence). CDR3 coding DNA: TGTGCCTGGAGTGTAATCGGCAGGGGCGACGAGCAGTACTTC. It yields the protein CAWSVIGRGDEQYF. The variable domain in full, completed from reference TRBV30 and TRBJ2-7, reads SQTIHQWPATLVQPVGSPLSLECTVEGTSNPNLYWYRQAAGRGLQLLFYSVGIGQISSEVPQNLSASRPQDRQFILSSKKLLLSDSGFYLCAWSVIGRGDEQYFGPGTRLTVT.

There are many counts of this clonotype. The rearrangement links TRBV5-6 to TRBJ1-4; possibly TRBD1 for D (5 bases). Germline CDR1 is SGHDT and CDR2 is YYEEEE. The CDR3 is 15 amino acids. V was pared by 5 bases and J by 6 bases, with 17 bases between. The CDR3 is CASSLMRGRHEKLFF. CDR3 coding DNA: TGTGCCAGCAGTCTGATGAGGGGTCGTCATGAAAAACTGTTTTTT.

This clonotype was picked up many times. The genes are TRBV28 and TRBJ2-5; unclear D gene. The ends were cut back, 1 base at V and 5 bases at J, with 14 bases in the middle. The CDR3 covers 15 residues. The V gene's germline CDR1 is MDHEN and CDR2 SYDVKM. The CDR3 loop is CASSLYLGNRETQYF. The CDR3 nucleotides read TGTGCCAGCAGTTTATATTTAGGCAATAGGGAGACCCAGTACTTC.

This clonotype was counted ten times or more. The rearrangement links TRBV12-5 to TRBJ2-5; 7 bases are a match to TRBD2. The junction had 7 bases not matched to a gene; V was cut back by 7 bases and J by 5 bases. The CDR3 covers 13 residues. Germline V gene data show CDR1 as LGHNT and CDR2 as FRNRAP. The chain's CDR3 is CASALGGRETQYF. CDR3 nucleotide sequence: TGTGCTAGTGCCTTGGGAGGGCGTGAGACCCAGTACTTC. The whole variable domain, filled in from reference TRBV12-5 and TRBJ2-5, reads DARVTQTPRHKVTEMGQEVTMRCQPILGHNTVFWYRQTMMQGLELLAYFRNRAPLDDSGMPKDRFSAEMPDATLATLKIQPSEPRDSAVYFCASALGGRETQYFGPGTRLLVL.

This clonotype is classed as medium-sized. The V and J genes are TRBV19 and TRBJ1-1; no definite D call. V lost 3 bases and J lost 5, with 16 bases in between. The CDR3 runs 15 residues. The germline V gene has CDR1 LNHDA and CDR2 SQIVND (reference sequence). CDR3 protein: CASSMGGMGSTEAFF. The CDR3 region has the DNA TGTGCCAGTAGTATGGGAGGGATGGGATCGACTGAAGCTTTCTTT.

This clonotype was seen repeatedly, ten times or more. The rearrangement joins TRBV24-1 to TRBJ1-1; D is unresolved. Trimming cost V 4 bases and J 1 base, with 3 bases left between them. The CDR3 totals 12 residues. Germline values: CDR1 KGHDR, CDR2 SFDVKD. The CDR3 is CATSDSNTEAFF. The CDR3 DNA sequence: TGTGCCACCAGTGACTCGAACACTGAAGCTTTCTTT.

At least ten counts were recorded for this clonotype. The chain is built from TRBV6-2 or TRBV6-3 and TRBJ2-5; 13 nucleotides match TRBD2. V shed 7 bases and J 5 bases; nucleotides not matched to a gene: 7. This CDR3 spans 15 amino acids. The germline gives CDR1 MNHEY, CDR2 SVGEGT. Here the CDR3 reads CASTRATSGGETQYF. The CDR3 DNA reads TGTGCCAGCACCCGAGCGACTAGCGGGGGGGAGACCCAGTACTTC.

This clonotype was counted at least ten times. The CDR3 DNA is TGTGCCAGCAGTCGTATTCGGAGGGCCGGGGAGCTGTTTTTT. Its translation is CASSRIRRAGELFF. The chain uses TRBV12-3 or TRBV12-4 and TRBJ2-2; a possible D gene is TRBD2 (6 bases). Trimming took 5 bases from V and 6 from J, leaving 13 bases between them. CDR3 length: 14 residues.

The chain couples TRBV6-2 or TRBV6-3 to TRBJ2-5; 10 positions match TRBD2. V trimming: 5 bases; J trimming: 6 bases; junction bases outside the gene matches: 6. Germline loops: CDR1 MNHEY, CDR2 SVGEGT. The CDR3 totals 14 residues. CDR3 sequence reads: CASSQGSGGQTQYF. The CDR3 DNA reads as TGTGCCAGCAGTCAGGGTAGCGGGGGGCAGACCCAGTACTTC.

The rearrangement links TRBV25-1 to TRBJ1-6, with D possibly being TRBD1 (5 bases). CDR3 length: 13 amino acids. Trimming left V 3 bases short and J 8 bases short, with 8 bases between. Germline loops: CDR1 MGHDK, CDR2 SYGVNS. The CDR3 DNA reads TGTGCCAGCAGTGAGGGGGACCATTCACCCCTCCACTTT. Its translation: CASSEGDHSPLHF.